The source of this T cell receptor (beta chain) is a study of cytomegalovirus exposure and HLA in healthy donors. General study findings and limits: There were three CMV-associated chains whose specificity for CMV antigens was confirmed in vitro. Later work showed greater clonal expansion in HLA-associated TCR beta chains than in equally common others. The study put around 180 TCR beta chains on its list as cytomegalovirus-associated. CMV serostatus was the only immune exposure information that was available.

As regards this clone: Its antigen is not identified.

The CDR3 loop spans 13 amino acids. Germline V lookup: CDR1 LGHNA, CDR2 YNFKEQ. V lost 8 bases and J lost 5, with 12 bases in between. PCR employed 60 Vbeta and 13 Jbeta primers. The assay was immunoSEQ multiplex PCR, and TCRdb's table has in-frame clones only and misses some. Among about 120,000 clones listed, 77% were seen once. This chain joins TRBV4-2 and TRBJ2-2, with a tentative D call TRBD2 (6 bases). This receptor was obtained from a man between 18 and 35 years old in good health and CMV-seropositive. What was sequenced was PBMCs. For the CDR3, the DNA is TGTGCCAGCGGGGGACTCTCGACCGGGGAGCTGTTTTTT. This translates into CASGGLSTGELFF.